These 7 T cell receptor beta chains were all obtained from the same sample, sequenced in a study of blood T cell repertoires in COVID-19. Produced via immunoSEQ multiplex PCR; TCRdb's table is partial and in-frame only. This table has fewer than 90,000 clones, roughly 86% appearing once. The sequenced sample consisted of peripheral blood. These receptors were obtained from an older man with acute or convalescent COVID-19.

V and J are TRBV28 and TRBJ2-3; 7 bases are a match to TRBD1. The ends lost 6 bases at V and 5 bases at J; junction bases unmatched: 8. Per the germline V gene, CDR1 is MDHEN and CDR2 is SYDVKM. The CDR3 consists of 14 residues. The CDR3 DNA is TGTGCCAGCAGAGTCCAGGGGGTTAGAGATACGCAGTATTTT. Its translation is CASRVQGVRDTQYF.

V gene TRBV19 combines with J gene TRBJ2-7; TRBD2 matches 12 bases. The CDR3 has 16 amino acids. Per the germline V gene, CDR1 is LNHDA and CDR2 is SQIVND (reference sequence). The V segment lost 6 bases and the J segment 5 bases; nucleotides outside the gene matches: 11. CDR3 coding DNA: TGTGCCAGTAGCCGGACTAGCGGGGACTTTTTCAACGAGCAGTACTTC. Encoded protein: CASSRTSGDFFNEQYF.

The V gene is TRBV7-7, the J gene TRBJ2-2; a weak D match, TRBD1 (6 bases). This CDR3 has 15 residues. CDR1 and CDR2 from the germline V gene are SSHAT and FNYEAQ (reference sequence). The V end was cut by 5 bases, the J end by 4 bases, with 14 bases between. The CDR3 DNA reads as TGTGCCAGCAGCAGATACCAGGGGTCCACCGGGGAGCTGTTTTTT. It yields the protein CASSRYQGSTGELFF.

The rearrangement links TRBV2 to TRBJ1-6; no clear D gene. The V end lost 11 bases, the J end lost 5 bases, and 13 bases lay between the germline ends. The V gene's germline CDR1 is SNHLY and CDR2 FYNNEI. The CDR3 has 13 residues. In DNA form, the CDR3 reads TGTGCCGGCCGGGAACGGGATAATTCACCCCTCCACTTT. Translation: CAGRERDNSPLHF.

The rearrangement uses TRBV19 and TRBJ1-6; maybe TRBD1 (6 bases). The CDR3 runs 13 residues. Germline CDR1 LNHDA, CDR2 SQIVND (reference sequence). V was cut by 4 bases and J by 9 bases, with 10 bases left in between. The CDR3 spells CASSTTGVSPLHF. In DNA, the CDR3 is TGTGCCAGTAGTACGACAGGAGTTTCACCCCTCCACTTT.

Here the CDR3 DNA reads TGTGCCAGCAGTGAGGACAGGGCCACCGGGGAGCTGTTTTTT. Protein product: CASSEDRATGELFF. The gene calls are TRBV6-1 and TRBJ2-2, with TRBD1 matching over 8 bases. Per germline, CDR1 MNHNS and CDR2 SASEGT. The ends lost 3 bases at V and 4 bases at J; junction bases unmatched: 1. The CDR3 spans 14 residues.

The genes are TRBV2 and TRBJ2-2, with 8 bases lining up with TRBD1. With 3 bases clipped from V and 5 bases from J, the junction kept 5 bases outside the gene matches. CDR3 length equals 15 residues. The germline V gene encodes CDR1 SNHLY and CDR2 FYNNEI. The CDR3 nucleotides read TGTGCCAGCAGTGATGACAGGGGTTCAACCGGGGAGCTGTTTTTT. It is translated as CASSDDRGSTGELFF.